A single sample is the source of the 26 T cell receptor beta chains below, sequenced in a study of immune evolution from preneoplasia to lung adenocarcinoma. Clones were sequenced by immunoSEQ multiplex PCR, and TCRdb holds only the in-frame ones, with some missing. This table holds several thousand clones, 76% found once. Sample: FFPE minimally invasive lung adenocarcinoma tissue. The source of these receptors is a person between 65 and 79 years old with lung adenocarcinoma.

The rearrangement joins TRBV11-2 to TRBJ2-3; TRBD2 agrees at 8 bases. The junction had 4 bases not matched to a gene; V was cut back by 1 base and J by 7 bases. Germline V gene lookup returns CDR1 SGHAT and CDR2 FQNNGV. The CDR3 totals 14 residues. DNA for the CDR3: TGTGCCAGCAGCTTAGTCGCGGGGGGCCATACGCAGTATTTT. This translates into CASSLVAGGHTQYF.

The CDR3: CASSSLRATNEKLFF. CDR3 DNA: TGTGCCAGCAGTTCCCTCAGGGCAACTAATGAAAAACTGTTTTTT. V usage is TRBV28 and J usage is TRBJ1-4, with a possible D match to TRBD1 (5 bases). The germline CDR1 and CDR2 sequences are MDHEN and SYDVKM. The CDR3 is made up of 15 amino acids. Trimming took 4 bases from V and 0 from J, leaving 9 bases between them.

There are a few counts of this clone. The chain carries TRBV7-9 and TRBJ2-7; a possible D gene is TRBD1 (6 bases). V was trimmed by 5 bases and J by 6 bases, leaving 8 bases between them. This CDR3 is 11 amino acids long. Germline values: CDR1 SEHNR, CDR2 FQNEAQ (reference sequence). Here the CDR3 DNA reads TGTGCCAGCAGCCTCAGGGGCGAGCAGTACTTC. Amino acids: CASSLRGEQYF.

CDR3 coding DNA: TGTGCTAGTGGTGTTGACAGGGGAGAGACCCAGTACTTC. Translation: CASGVDRGETQYF. This chain joins TRBV12-5 and TRBJ2-5; 8 nucleotides line up with TRBD1. The germline CDR1 and CDR2 sequences are LGHNT and FRNRAP. Germline trimming cut 5 bases from V and 4 bases from J; bases unmatched to any gene: 3. This CDR3 has 13 amino acids.

This clone was recorded a few times. The V and J genes are TRBV10-3 and TRBJ2-3, with 7 bases aligning to TRBD2. Trimming at V came to 11 bases and at J to 0 bases, leaving 11 bases not matched to a gene. The germline CDR1 and CDR2 sequences are ENHRY and SYGVKD. This CDR3 spans 15 amino acids. CDR3: CASRGVARSTDTQYF. The CDR3 coding sequence is TGTGCCTCCCGGGGGGTAGCGCGGAGCACAGATACGCAGTATTTT.

The gene calls are TRBV6-5 and TRBJ2-2, with TRBD2 matching over 10 bases. Germline lookup yields CDR1 MNHEY and CDR2 SVGAGI. Germline trimming cut 6 bases from V and 4 bases from J; bases unmatched to any gene: 5. The CDR3 extends over 15 amino acids. CDR3 region: CASRRASGSTGELFF. As DNA, the CDR3 is TGTGCCAGCAGACGCGCTAGCGGGAGCACCGGGGAGCTGTTTTTT.

J is TRBJ2-1 and V is TRBV5-8, with 7 bases aligning to TRBD1. CDR1 and CDR2 from the germline V gene are SGHTS and YDEGEE. After removal of 2 bases from V and 8 bases from J, the junction contained 7 bases not matched to a gene. The CDR3 spans 14 residues. CDR3 bases: TGTGCCAGCAGCTTCTGGGACAGAAGCTATGAGCAGTTCTTC. This codes for CASSFWDRSYEQFF.

The chain carries TRBV13 and TRBJ1-5, with D unclear. Germline lookup yields CDR1 PRHDT and CDR2 FYEKMQ (reference sequence). Trimming cost V 1 base and J 0 bases, with 13 bases left between them. The CDR3 sequence is 17 residues long. The CDR3, as DNA: TGTGCCAGCAGCTTAGAGGGCAGTGTGCATAGCAATCAGCCCCAGCATTTT. Protein: CASSLEGSVHSNQPQHF.

This chain joins TRBV6-5 and TRBJ2-5; 10 bases fit TRBD2. From germline, CDR1 is MNHEY and CDR2 SVGAGI. J was trimmed by 3 bases and V by 5 bases; bases with no gene match: 3. CDR3 length: 14 residues. For the CDR3, the DNA is TGTGCCAGCAGTCGGACTAGCGGAAAAGAGACCCAGTACTTC. It yields the protein CASSRTSGKETQYF.

This chain connects TRBV5-1 to TRBJ2-5; weak D call: TRBD2 (6 bases). The ends were cut back, 4 bases at V and 1 base at J, with 11 bases in the middle. The CDR3 is 14 amino acids. Germline V lookup: CDR1 SGHRS, CDR2 YFSETQ. The CDR3 sequence: CASSPGTSQETQYF. In DNA form, the CDR3 reads TGCGCCAGCAGCCCGGGGACTTCCCAAGAGACCCAGTACTTC.

V and J are TRBV6-1 and TRBJ2-3, with no clear D. Germline V lookup: CDR1 MNHNS, CDR2 SASEGT. The CDR3 extends over 11 amino acids. The V gene lost 3 bases and the J gene lost 5 bases, with 3 bases spanning the gap. The CDR3 loop reads CASSEGDTQYF. Written as DNA, the CDR3 is TGTGCCAGCAGTGAGGGAGATACGCAGTATTTT.

The chain couples TRBV5-5 to TRBJ1-5; 9 bases align to TRBD1. The germline V gene encodes CDR1 SGHKS and CDR2 YYEKEE (reference sequence). Trimming at V came to 4 bases and at J to 9 bases, leaving 14 bases not matched to a gene. CDR3 length: 16 amino acids. CDR3 nucleotides: TGTGCCAGCAGCCTAGGGGACAGGGACTTCGATGGGCCCCAGCATTTT. Protein: CASSLGDRDFDGPQHF.

The chain carries TRBV15 and TRBJ2-7, with 8 bases lining up with TRBD1. This CDR3 has 16 residues. With 3 bases clipped from V and 4 bases from J, the junction kept 11 bases outside the gene matches. Germline CDR1 reads LNHNV; CDR2 reads YYDKDF (reference sequence). CDR3 nucleotide sequence: TGTGCCACCAGCAGCGACAGGGGATCTTTTAGGTACGAGCAGTACTTC. As protein: CATSSDRGSFRYEQYF.

The chain recombines TRBV19 with TRBJ2-7; D perhaps matches TRBD1 (6 bases). Germline V gene sequence: CDR1 LNHDA, CDR2 SQIVND (reference sequence). V lost 3 bases, J lost 2 bases, and 11 bases lay in between. The CDR3 covers 14 residues. CDR3 nucleotide sequence: TGTGCCAGTAGTATTGGAAAGGGGGCCTACGAGCAGTACTTC. This codes for CASSIGKGAYEQYF.

The chain is built from TRBV7-2 and TRBJ2-1; D not certain. The V end was cut by 1 base, the J end by 9 bases, with 7 bases between. This CDR3 is 12 amino acids long. In germline, CDR1 is SGHTA, CDR2 FQGNSA. CDR3 in DNA: TGTGCCAGCAGCTTAGGGGGTGGTGAGCAGTTCTTC. Protein sequence: CASSLGGGEQFF.

This clone was counted a few times. The chain carries TRBV6-1 and TRBJ1-1, with D unresolved. This CDR3 spans 11 amino acids. V was shortened by 7 bases and J by 9 bases, with 12 bases between the two germline ends. Germline loops: CDR1 MNHNS, CDR2 SASEGT. The CDR3 nucleotides read TGTGCCAGCATTACACAGAGAAAAGCTTTCTTT. Its protein is CASITQRKAFF.

The chain combines TRBV27 with TRBJ2-1; 10 bases agree with TRBD2. Germline lookup yields CDR1 MNHEY and CDR2 SMNVEV (reference sequence). V was clipped by 8 bases and J by 2 bases; unmatched bases: 6. This CDR3 contains 15 residues. The CDR3 DNA is TGTGCCAGCTCTAGCGGGAGCGGAGCCTACAATGAGCAGTTCTTC. This translates into CASSSGSGAYNEQFF.

This clone has just one count. V usage is TRBV7-2 and J usage is TRBJ2-7; D perhaps matches TRBD1 (6 bases). Germline CDR1 reads SGHTA; CDR2 reads FQGNSA. V was clipped by 5 bases and J by 0 bases, with 14 bases between them. The CDR3 runs to 15 residues. CDR3 protein: CASSMGHSGSYEQYF. The CDR3 DNA is TGTGCCAGCAGCATGGGACATTCCGGCTCCTACGAGCAGTACTTC.

This chain links TRBV28 with TRBJ2-1; TRBD2 agrees at 11 bases. V dropped 6 bases and J dropped 1; count of bases not matched to a gene: 5. Germline CDR1 and CDR2: MDHEN and SYDVKM. The CDR3 runs 16 residues. The DNA of the CDR3 is TGTGCCAGCAGCCCGACTAGCGGGATATCCTACAATGAGCAGTTCTTC. It encodes CASSPTSGISYNEQFF. Looking up the rest from reference TRBV28 and TRBJ2-1 gives the full variable domain: DVKVTQSSRYLVKRTGEKVFLECVQDMDHENMFWYRQDPGLGLRLIYFSYDVKMKEKGDIPEGYSVSREKKERFSLILESASTNQTSMYLCASSPTSGISYNEQFFGPGTRLTVL.

This clone was seen just once. This sequence joins TRBV4-1 and TRBJ1-2; possible D gene TRBD1, 5 bases. The V and J ends lost 3 bases and 2 bases respectively, with 19 bases between them. The CDR3 sequence is 17 residues long. Germline CDR1 MGHRA, CDR2 YSYEKL. CDR3 DNA sequence: TGCGCCAGCAGCCACGAATGGCGCGGGGCAGCCAACTATGGCTACACCTTC. Its protein product is CASSHEWRGAANYGYTF.

The CDR3 coding sequence is TGTGCCAGCAGTACAACAGGGGGCCCTAATGAAAAACTGTTTTTT. Amino acids: CASSTTGGPNEKLFF. The gene calls are TRBV7-2 and TRBJ1-4, with TRBD1 matching 9 bases. The CDR3 has 15 residues. CDR1 is SGHTA, CDR2 FQGNSA, per germline. J lost 3 bases, V lost 6 bases, and 5 bases had no gene match. The variable domain in full, with the rest retrieved from reference TRBV7-2 and TRBJ1-4, is GAGVSQSPSNKVTEKGKDVELRCDPISGHTALYWYRQSLGQGLEFLIYFQGNSAPDKSGLPSDRFSAERTGGSVSTLTIQRTQQEDSAVYLCASSTTGGPNEKLFFGSGTQLSVL.

V usage is TRBV7-2 and J usage is TRBJ2-3, with D perhaps TRBD2 (5 bases). The germline V gene has CDR1 SGHTA and CDR2 FQGNSA. This CDR3 spans 15 amino acids. With 1 base removed from V and 2 bases from J, the gap between germline ends came to 10 bases. The CDR3 sequence is CASSLGTGYTDTQYF. The CDR3 coding sequence is TGTGCCAGCAGCTTAGGGACGGGGTACACAGATACGCAGTATTTT. The full variable domain, with the rest looked up from reference TRBV7-2 and TRBJ2-3, is GAGVSQSPSNKVTEKGKDVELRCDPISGHTALYWYRQSLGQGLEFLIYFQGNSAPDKSGLPSDRFSAERTGGSVSTLTIQRTQQEDSAVYLCASSLGTGYTDTQYFGPGTRLTVL.

The V gene is TRBV5-6, the J gene TRBJ1-2; the D is unclear. V lost 0 bases and J 0 bases, leaving 12 bases between the germline ends. The length of the CDR3 is 16 residues. Germline values: CDR1 SGHDT, CDR2 YYEEEE. CDR3 protein: CASSLDTQPPNYGYTF. The CDR3 DNA is TGTGCCAGCAGCTTGGACACCCAGCCTCCTAACTATGGCTACACCTTC.

V usage is TRBV2 and J usage is TRBJ2-1; 11 bases are shared with TRBD2. The V gene's germline CDR1 is SNHLY and CDR2 FYNNEI. The V and J ends lost 8 bases and 10 bases, in that order; junction bases with no gene match: 7. The CDR3 is made up of 13 amino acids. CDR3 in DNA: TGTGCCAGCGTAGCGGGGGGGCTATGGGAGCAGTTCTTC. Its protein is CASVAGGLWEQFF. The complete variable domain, with remaining parts taken from reference TRBV2 and TRBJ2-1, reads EPEVTQTPSHQVTQMGQEVILRCVPISNHLYFYWYRQILGQKVEFLVSFYNNEISEKSEIFDDQFSVERPDGSNFTLKIRSTKLEDSAMYFCASVAGGLWEQFFGPGTRLTVL.

This clone has just a few counts. The chain joins TRBV2 to TRBJ2-7; D unclear. The CDR3 sequence is 15 residues long. Germline V gene data show CDR1 as SNHLY and CDR2 as FYNNEI. The germline V and J ends were trimmed by 8 bases and 5 bases, with 22 bases remaining between them. CDR3 region: CASSSQLEEAHEQYF. The CDR3 DNA follows: TGTGCCAGCTCCTCCCAGCTAGAAGAGGCCCACGAGCAGTACTTC.

The chain is built from TRBV7-9 and TRBJ2-1, with 10 positions matching TRBD2. Germline assignment: CDR1 SEHNR and CDR2 FQNEAQ (reference sequence). Trimming took 8 bases from V and 0 from J; bases not matched to a gene: 7. There are 16 residues in the CDR3. As DNA, the CDR3 is TGTGCCAGCGGCTCGACTAGCGGGCCCTCCTACAATGAGCAGTTCTTC. The encoded protein is CASGSTSGPSYNEQFF. Looking up the rest from reference TRBV7-9 and TRBJ2-1 gives the full variable domain: DTGVSQNPRHKITKRGQNVTFRCDPISEHNRLYWYRQTLGQGPEFLTYFQNEAQLEKSRLLSDRFSAERPKGSFSTLEIQRTEQGDSAMYLCASGSTSGPSYNEQFFGPGTRLTVL.